The T cell receptor beta chain described here comes from a study of cytomegalovirus exposure and HLA in healthy donors. Across the whole study: Earlier results showed 90 million to 120 million unique TCR beta sequences derived from about 179 million T cells.

PCR amplification relied on 60 Vbeta primers (plus 13 Jbeta primers). Here immunoSEQ multiplex PCR was the method, and the copy in TCRdb shows in-frame clones only, minus some. The data hold roughly 100,000 clones, with around four fifths observed a single time. V was pared by 3 bases and J by 4 bases, with 10 bases between. CDR1 is SGDLS and CDR2 is YYNGEE in the germline V gene. The CDR3 extends over 13 amino acids. Material: PBMCs. This chain joins TRBV9 and TRBJ1-1; D not certain. The TCR comes from a middle-aged woman in good health and CMV-seropositive. As DNA, the CDR3 is TGTGCCAGCAGCGCCTATGGGCCCACTGAAGCTTTCTTT. Its protein product is CASSAYGPTEAFF.